Below, 17 T cell receptor beta chains from the same sample are listed, as sequenced in a study of control samples from healthy donors and cancer patients. The data were produced by immunoSEQ multiplex PCR, yet TCRdb's version contains in-frame clones alone and is incomplete. The repertoire shows about 190,000 clones; the top ten hold 2% to 2.5%. Sequencing used blood. These receptors were collected from a woman in her twenties or thirties in good health.

DNA for the CDR3: TGCGCCAGCAGCTCACACGGGACAGGGAATGAAAAACTGTTTTTT. Translated, it gives CASSSHGTGNEKLFF. The chain joins TRBV5-1 to TRBJ1-4; 9 bases map to TRBD1. Trimming removed 3 bases from V and 5 bases from J; junction bases left unmatched: 5. Germline lookup yields CDR1 SGHRS and CDR2 YFSETQ. This CDR3 comprises 15 residues. Combining the CDR3 with reference TRBV5-1 and TRBJ1-4 gives the whole variable domain KAGVTQTPRYLIKTRGQQVTLSCSPISGHRSVSWYQQTPGQGLQFLFEYFSETQRNKGNFPGRFSGRQFSNSRSEMNVSTLELGDSALYLCASSSHGTGNEKLFFGSGTQLSVL.

This sequence joins TRBV19 and TRBJ1-2; 8 bases line up with TRBD1. V shed 7 bases, J shed 8 bases, and the junction held 15 bases outside the gene matches. The CDR3 totals 15 residues. Germline loops: CDR1 LNHDA, CDR2 SQIVND (reference sequence). The CDR3 DNA is TGTGCCAGTACCGTAACCTTCGGACAGGGAAAGGGCTACACCTTC. Residues: CASTVTFGQGKGYTF. Based on the CDR3 plus reference TRBV19 and TRBJ1-2, the full variable domain is DGGITQSPKYLFRKEGQNVTLSCEQNLNHDAMYWYRQDPGQGLRLIYYSQIVNDFQKGDIAEGYSVSREKKESFPLTVTSAQKNPTAFYLCASTVTFGQGKGYTFGSGTRLTVV.

The CDR3 bases are TGTGCCAGCAGCCCACTGGTTGGGCTAGCGGGGGTGCACACAGATACGCAGTATTTT. This sequence encodes CASSPLVGLAGVHTDTQYF. This rearrangement joins TRBV6-2 or TRBV6-3 to TRBJ2-3, with 10 bases that match TRBD2. CDR1 is MNHEY, CDR2 SVGEGT, per germline. This CDR3 has 19 residues. Trimming cost V 6 bases and J 2 bases; bases outside gene matches: 17.

The genes are TRBV11-2 and TRBJ2-7, with D hard to call. Trimming cost V 8 bases and J 0 bases, with 14 bases left between them. Per the germline V gene, CDR1 is SGHAT and CDR2 is FQNNGV. The CDR3 is 14 residues long. CDR3 sequence: CASSLEPLSYEQYF. The CDR3 coding sequence is TGTGCCAGCTCATTAGAGCCCCTCTCCTACGAGCAGTACTTC.

The chain couples TRBV15 to TRBJ1-3; maybe TRBD1 (6 bases). The CDR3 runs to 15 residues. Germline CDR1 LNHNV, CDR2 YYDKDF (reference sequence). Trimming removed 4 bases from V and 2 bases from J, with 12 bases in between. In nucleotides, the CDR3 is TGTGCCACCAGCATTGGGGGGGCGCCTGGAAACACCATATATTTT. Amino acids: CATSIGGAPGNTIYF.

The chain links TRBV19 to TRBJ2-7, with D possibly being TRBD1 (6 bases). The CDR3 extends over 14 amino acids. Between the trimmed V and J ends, which lost 2 bases and 3 bases, there was a span of 11 bases. Germline V CDR1 and CDR2: LNHDA, SQIVND (reference sequence). The CDR3 reads CASSISPGDYEQYF. In DNA, the CDR3 is TGTGCCAGTAGTATATCCCCAGGGGACTACGAGCAGTACTTC.

The chain joins TRBV10-2 to TRBJ2-7; D ambiguous. V gave up 4 bases and J gave up 0 bases, with 10 bases separating them. The CDR3 extends over 14 amino acids. Germline CDR1 is WSHSY and CDR2 is SAAADI. CDR3 residues: CASSVAGRSYEQYF. CDR3 sequence (DNA): TGCGCCAGCAGTGTGGCCGGTCGCTCCTACGAGCAGTACTTC.

CDR3 DNA sequence: TGTGCCAGCACCCCAGGGGGGGTGAGAGAAAAACTGTTTTTT. This encodes CASTPGGVREKLFF. The rearrangement uses TRBV6-5 and TRBJ1-4, with 7 positions matching TRBD1. Trimming cost V 7 bases and J 8 bases; bases outside gene matches: 10. The CDR3 is made up of 14 amino acids. CDR1 is MNHEY and CDR2 is SVGAGI in the germline V gene.

The chain is built from TRBV5-1 and TRBJ2-5; D unresolved. V lost 6 bases to trimming and J lost 5 bases, with 17 bases between them. Germline V gene sequence: CDR1 SGHRS, CDR2 YFSETQ. This CDR3 is 14 amino acids long. The CDR3: CASTHRTVGETQYF. The DNA of the CDR3 is TGCGCCAGCACACATCGGACCGTGGGGGAGACCCAGTACTTC.

The rearrangement uses TRBV29-1 and TRBJ1-3; a possible D gene is TRBD1 (6 bases). The ends were cut back, 5 bases at V and 4 bases at J, with 15 bases in the middle. The length of the CDR3 is 14 residues. CDR1 is SQVTM, CDR2 ANQGSEA, per germline. This chain's CDR3 is CSVRGPPLGNTIYF. In nucleotides, the CDR3 is TGCAGCGTTCGGGGGCCTCCCCTCGGAAACACCATATATTTT.

The V gene is TRBV7-9, the J gene TRBJ2-7; D is perhaps TRBD1 (5 bases). This CDR3 is 15 amino acids long. The germline gives CDR1 SEHNR, CDR2 FQNEAQ (reference sequence). V lost 2 bases and J 2 bases, leaving 13 bases between the germline ends. This CDR3 reads CASSLSGQTTYEQYF. CDR3 sequence (DNA): TGTGCCAGCAGCTTATCAGGACAAACGACCTACGAGCAGTACTTC.

The chain is built from TRBV27 and TRBJ1-5; D perhaps matches TRBD1 (5 bases). Germline values: CDR1 MNHEY, CDR2 SMNVEV (reference sequence). The CDR3 spans 15 residues. V lost 6 bases to trimming and J lost 3 bases, with 15 bases between them. This CDR3 reads CASSLLGTTNQPQHF. In nucleotides, the CDR3 is TGTGCCAGCAGCCTCCTTGGGACGACCAATCAGCCCCAGCATTTT.

The V call is TRBV18, the J call TRBJ2-2, with D uncertain. The V gene's germline CDR1 is KGHSH and CDR2 LQKENI. This CDR3 comprises 15 residues. The V and J ends lost 0 bases and 4 bases respectively, with 9 bases between them. CDR3 region: CASSPPNLGTGELFF. CDR3 nucleotides: TGTGCCAGCTCACCACCAAATTTAGGCACCGGGGAGCTGTTTTTT.

The chain carries TRBV12-3 or TRBV12-4 and TRBJ1-2; maybe TRBD1 (6 bases). V gave up 8 bases and J gave up 6 bases, with 16 bases separating them. The CDR3 totals 13 residues. CDR3 region: CASGKQGWDGYTF. The CDR3 DNA reads as TGTGCCAGCGGGAAACAGGGTTGGGATGGCTACACCTTC.

The V gene is TRBV11-2, the J gene TRBJ1-5, with TRBD1 matching 7 bases. The trim removed 1 base at V and 6 bases at J, leaving 6 bases unmatched. The V gene's germline CDR1 is SGHAT and CDR2 FQNNGV. CDR3 length: 15 residues. The CDR3 region is CASSLGDRAAQPQHF. In DNA, the CDR3 is TGTGCCAGCAGCTTAGGCGACAGGGCGGCTCAGCCCCAGCATTTT. The entire variable domain, with the rest obtained from reference TRBV11-2 and TRBJ1-5, is as follows: EAGVAQSPRYKIIEKRQSVAFWCNPISGHATLYWYQQILGQGPKLLIQFQNNGVVDDSQLPKDRFSAERLKGVDSTLKIQPAKLEDSAVYLCASSLGDRAAQPQHFGDGTRLSIL.

The chain recombines TRBV19 with TRBJ1-1; unclear D gene. The germline V gene encodes CDR1 LNHDA and CDR2 SQIVND (reference sequence). This CDR3 contains 12 residues. V lost 7 bases and J lost 2, with 8 bases in between. The CDR3 sequence is CASMTGNTEAFF. The CDR3 DNA is TGTGCCAGTATGACGGGTAACACTGAAGCTTTCTTT. Together with reference TRBV19 and TRBJ1-1, the CDR3 gives the full variable domain: DGGITQSPKYLFRKEGQNVTLSCEQNLNHDAMYWYRQDPGQGLRLIYYSQIVNDFQKGDIAEGYSVSREKKESFPLTVTSAQKNPTAFYLCASMTGNTEAFFGQGTRLTVV.

The gene calls are TRBV12-5 and TRBJ2-3; tentative D call: TRBD2 (5 bases). The CDR3 is 16 amino acids. CDR1 and CDR2 (germline): LGHNT, FRNRAP. Trimming took 5 bases from V and 0 from J, leaving 15 bases between them. CDR3 loop: CASGPERAQSTDTQYF. The CDR3 coding sequence is TGTGCTAGTGGTCCCGAGAGGGCACAGAGCACAGATACGCAGTATTTT.